The clone carrying this T cell receptor (beta chain) was counted at least ten times. The data were obtained in a study of blood T cells in healthy people across ages. CDR3 size: 15 residues. Germline V gene lookup returns CDR1 LGHNA and CDR2 YNFKEQ. Trimming at V came to 3 bases and at J to 5 bases, leaving 4 bases not matched to a gene. It was with a sample-barcoded 5' primer and a J-beta primer mix that a second PCR of roughly 7 to 11 cycles was run. MiXCR, applied by TCRdb to the 5' RACE reads, yields one record per CDR3 protein. The sample lists about 1,000,000 distinct CDR3 sequences; over 35% were seen once.

V gene TRBV4-2 combines with J gene TRBJ2-3, with 11 bases matching TRBD2. Sequenced sample: blood. The sequence came from a woman aged 55-69 years in good health. The CDR3 loop reads CASSQTSGAGDTQYF. CDR3 DNA sequence: TGTGCCAGCAGCCAGACTAGCGGGGCGGGAGATACGCAGTATTTT.